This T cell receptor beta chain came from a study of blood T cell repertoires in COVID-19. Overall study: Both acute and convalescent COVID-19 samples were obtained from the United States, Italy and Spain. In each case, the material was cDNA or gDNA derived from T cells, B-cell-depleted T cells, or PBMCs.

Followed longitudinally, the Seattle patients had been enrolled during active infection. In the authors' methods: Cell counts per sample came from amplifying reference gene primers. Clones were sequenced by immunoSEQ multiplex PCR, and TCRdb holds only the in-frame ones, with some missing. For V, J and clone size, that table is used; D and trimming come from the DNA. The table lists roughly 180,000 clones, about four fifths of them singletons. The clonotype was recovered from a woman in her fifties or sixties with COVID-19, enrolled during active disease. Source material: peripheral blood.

The CDR3 bases are TGTGCCAGCAGGTTGGAGGGTTCGTACTATGGCTACACCTTC. Protein sequence: CASRLEGSYYGYTF. The rearrangement joins TRBV6-5 to TRBJ1-2; D unclear. Deletions cut 6 bases from V and 3 bases from J, with 14 bases between. CDR1 and CDR2 (germline): MNHEY, SVGAGI. The CDR3 covers 14 residues.